This TCR beta chain comes out of a study of T cell changes during pregnancy in multiple sclerosis. Measured with immunoSEQ multiplex PCR; TCRdb has only the in-frame clones, and not every one. The table records roughly 100,000 clones, approximately 90% of them present only once. Germline CDR1 SGHNT, CDR2 YYREEE (reference sequence). Trimming shortened V by 0 bases and J by 3 bases, and 9 bases separated the two germline ends. There are 14 residues in the CDR3. The sequence came from a female donor in good health, enrolled as a control in a pregnancy study. The chain recombines TRBV5-4 with TRBJ1-2, with D maybe TRBD1 (5 bases). This material consisted of peripheral blood, taken in the second trimester of pregnancy. The CDR3 is CASSLGGTHYGYTF. The CDR3 DNA is TGTGCCAGCAGCTTGGGCGGGACCCACTATGGCTACACCTTC.